The subject of this entry is one TCR beta chain. What it recognizes is unknown. Trimming removed 2 bases from V and 3 bases from J; junction bases left unmatched: 4. This CDR3 comprises 15 residues. Per germline, CDR1 MDHEN and CDR2 SYDVKM. Whole-study results and caveats: Larger-cohort validation covered only one TCR beta V-J rearrangement. Greatest tumor Treg TCR overlap was with tumor naive CD4+ cells.

After constant-region reverse-primer amplification, full-length variable regions underwent semi-nested PCR with Nested Universal Primer A. MiXCR, run by TCRdb on the 5' RACE reads, gives a single entry per CDR3 protein. The table includes fewer than 80,000 distinct CDR3 sequences, approximately 22% detected once. The receptor was isolated from a female donor with breast cancer. The chain joins TRBV28 to TRBJ2-3, with 8 bases lining up with TRBD1. The source material was memory CD4+ T cells sorted from a lymph node. This sample's subset: memory CD4+ T cells, CD4+CD45RO+CD25-. The CDR3 nucleotides are TGTGCCAGCAGTTTAGGAGGACAGGGTACAGATACGCAGTATTTT. Its protein is CASSLGGQGTDTQYF.